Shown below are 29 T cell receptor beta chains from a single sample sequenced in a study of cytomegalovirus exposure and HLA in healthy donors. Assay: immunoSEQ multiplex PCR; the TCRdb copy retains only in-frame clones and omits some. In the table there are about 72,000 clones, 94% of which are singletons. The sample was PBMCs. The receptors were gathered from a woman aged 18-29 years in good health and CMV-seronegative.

The DNA for the CDR3 is TGTGCCAGCAGTTTTCAAGGAGGCACTGAAGCTTTCTTT. Encoded protein: CASSFQGGTEAFF. The chain employs TRBV9 and TRBJ1-1; no reliable D call. V lost 5 bases to trimming and J lost 4 bases, with 12 bases between them. Germline V gives CDR1 SGDLS, CDR2 YYNGEE. The CDR3 spans 13 residues.

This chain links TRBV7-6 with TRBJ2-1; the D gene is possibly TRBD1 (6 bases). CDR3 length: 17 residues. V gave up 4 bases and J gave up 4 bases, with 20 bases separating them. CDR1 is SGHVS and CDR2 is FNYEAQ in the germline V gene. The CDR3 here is CASSSGVRGKGYNEQFF. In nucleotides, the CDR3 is TGTGCCAGCAGCTCAGGGGTAAGGGGGAAAGGATACAATGAGCAGTTCTTC.

The CDR3 DNA is TGTGCCAGCAGTTACCCGCCAGCGGGGGGCCGGAATGAGCAGTTCTTC. Its translation is CASSYPPAGGRNEQFF. V usage is TRBV6-5 and J usage is TRBJ2-1, with 9 positions matching TRBD2. With 2 bases clipped from V and 7 bases from J, the junction kept 9 bases outside the gene matches. This CDR3 is 16 amino acids long. Germline V gives CDR1 MNHEY, CDR2 SVGAGI.

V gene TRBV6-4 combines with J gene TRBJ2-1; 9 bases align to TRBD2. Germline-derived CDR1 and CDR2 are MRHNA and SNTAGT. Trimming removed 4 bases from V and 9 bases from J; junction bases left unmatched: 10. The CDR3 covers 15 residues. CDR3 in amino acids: CASSAQAGGLGEQFF. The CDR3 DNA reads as TGTGCCAGCAGTGCTCAGGCGGGGGGGCTCGGTGAGCAGTTCTTC.

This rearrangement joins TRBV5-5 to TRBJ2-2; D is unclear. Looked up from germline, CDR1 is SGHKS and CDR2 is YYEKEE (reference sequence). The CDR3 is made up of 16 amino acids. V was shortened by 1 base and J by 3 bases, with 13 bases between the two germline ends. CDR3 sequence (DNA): TGTGCCAGCAGCTTGAACCACTTAGCTTACACCGGGGAGCTGTTTTTT. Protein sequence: CASSLNHLAYTGELFF.

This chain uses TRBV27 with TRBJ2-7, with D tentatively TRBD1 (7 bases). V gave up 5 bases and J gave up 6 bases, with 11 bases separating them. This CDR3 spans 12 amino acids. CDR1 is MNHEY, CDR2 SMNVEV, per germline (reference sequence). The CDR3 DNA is TGTGCCAGCAGTCTTCAGGGGGGCGAGCAGTACTTC. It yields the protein CASSLQGGEQYF.

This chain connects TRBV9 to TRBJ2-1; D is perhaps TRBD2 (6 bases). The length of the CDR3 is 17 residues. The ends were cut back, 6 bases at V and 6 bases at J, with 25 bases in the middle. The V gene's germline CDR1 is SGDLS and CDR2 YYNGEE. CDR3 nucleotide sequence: TGTGCCAGCACCTTATCGGACGGCGGGGTCGCCGGCAATGAGCAGTTCTTC. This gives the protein CASTLSDGGVAGNEQFF.

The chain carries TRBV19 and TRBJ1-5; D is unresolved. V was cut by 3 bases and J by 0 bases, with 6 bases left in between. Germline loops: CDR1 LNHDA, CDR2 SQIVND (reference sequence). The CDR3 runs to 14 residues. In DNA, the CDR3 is TGTGCCAGTAGTATTCGGGATAGCAATCAGCCCCAGCATTTT. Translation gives CASSIRDSNQPQHF. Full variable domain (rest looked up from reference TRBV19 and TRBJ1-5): DGGITQSPKYLFRKEGQNVTLSCEQNLNHDAMYWYRQDPGQGLRLIYYSQIVNDFQKGDIAEGYSVSREKKESFPLTVTSAQKNPTAFYLCASSIRDSNQPQHFGDGTRLSIL.

In nucleotides, the CDR3 is TGTGCCAGCAGTTACCCCGGGGACACCGGGGAGCTGTTTTTT. Translated: CASSYPGDTGELFF. The chain couples TRBV6-6 to TRBJ2-2; D is perhaps TRBD2 (5 bases). The CDR3 loop spans 14 amino acids. Germline V gene data show CDR1 as MNHNY and CDR2 as SVGAGI (reference sequence). V dropped 2 bases and J dropped 3 bases, with 7 bases sitting between them.

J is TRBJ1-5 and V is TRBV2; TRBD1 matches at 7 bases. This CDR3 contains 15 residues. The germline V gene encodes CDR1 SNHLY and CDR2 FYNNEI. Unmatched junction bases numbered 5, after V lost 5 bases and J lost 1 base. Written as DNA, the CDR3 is TGTGCCAGCAGTCTCACAGGGGTGAGCAATCAGCCCCAGCATTTT. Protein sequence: CASSLTGVSNQPQHF.

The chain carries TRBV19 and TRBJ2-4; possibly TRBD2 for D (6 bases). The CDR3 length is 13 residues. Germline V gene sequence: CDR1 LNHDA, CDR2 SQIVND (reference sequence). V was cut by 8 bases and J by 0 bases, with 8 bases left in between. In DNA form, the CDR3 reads TGTGCCAGTGGAGGGGTAGCCAAAAACATTCAGTACTTC. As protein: CASGGVAKNIQYF.

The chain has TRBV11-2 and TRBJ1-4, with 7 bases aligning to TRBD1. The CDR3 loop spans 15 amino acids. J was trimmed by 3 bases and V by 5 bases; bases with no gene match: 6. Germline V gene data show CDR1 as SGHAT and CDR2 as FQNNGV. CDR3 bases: TGTGCCAGCAGCCTGAACAGGGGAGCTAATGAAAAACTGTTTTTT. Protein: CASSLNRGANEKLFF.

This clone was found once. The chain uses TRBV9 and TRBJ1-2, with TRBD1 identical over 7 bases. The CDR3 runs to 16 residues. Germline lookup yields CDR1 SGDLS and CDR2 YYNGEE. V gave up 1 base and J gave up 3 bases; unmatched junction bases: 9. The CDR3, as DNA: TGTGCCAGCAGCGTAAATGAGGGGGCGCAGTACTATGGCTACACCTTC. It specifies CASSVNEGAQYYGYTF.

The CDR3 DNA reads TGTGCCAGTAGGGACGGGAGTATGGGTGGCGGCTACACCTTC. Amino acids: CASRDGSMGGGYTF. The V call is TRBV19, the J call TRBJ1-2; no clear D. The CDR3 has 14 residues. V lost 6 bases and J 8 bases, leaving 19 bases between the germline ends. Germline loops: CDR1 LNHDA, CDR2 SQIVND (reference sequence).

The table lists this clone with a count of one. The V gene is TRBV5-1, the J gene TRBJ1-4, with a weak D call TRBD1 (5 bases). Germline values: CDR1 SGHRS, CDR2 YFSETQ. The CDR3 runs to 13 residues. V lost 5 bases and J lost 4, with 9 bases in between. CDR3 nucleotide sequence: TGCGCCAGCAGATTGAGGGGTAATGAAAAACTGTTTTTT. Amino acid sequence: CASRLRGNEKLFF.

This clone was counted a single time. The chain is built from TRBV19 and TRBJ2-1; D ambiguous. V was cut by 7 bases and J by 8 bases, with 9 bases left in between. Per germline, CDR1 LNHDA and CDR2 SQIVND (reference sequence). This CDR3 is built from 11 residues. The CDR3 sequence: CASTDTDEQFF. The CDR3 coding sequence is TGTGCCAGTACCGACACAGATGAGCAGTTCTTC.

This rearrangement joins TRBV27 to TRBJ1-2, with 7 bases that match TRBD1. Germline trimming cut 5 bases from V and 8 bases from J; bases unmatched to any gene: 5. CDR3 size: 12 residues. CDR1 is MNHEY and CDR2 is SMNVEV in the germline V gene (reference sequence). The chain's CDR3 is CASSTRTGGYTF. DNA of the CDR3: TGTGCCAGCAGTACAAGGACAGGAGGCTACACCTTC.

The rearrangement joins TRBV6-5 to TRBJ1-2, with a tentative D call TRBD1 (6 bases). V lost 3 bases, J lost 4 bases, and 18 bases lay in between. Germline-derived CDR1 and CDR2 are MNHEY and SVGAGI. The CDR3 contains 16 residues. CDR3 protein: CASSYTGRPPSYGYTF. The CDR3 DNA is TGTGCCAGCAGTTATACAGGGCGACCCCCTAGCTATGGCTACACCTTC.

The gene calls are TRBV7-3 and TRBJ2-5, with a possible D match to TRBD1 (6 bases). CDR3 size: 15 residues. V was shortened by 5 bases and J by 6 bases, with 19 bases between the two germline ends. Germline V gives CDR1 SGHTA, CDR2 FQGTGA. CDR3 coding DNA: TGTGCCAGCAGCCTGGACAGTAGGGCTGTAAAGACCCAGTACTTC. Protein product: CASSLDSRAVKTQYF. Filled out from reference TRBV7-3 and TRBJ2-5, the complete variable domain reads GAGVSQTPSNKVTEKGKYVELRCDPISGHTALYWYRQSLGQGPEFLIYFQGTGAADDSGLPNDRFFAVRPEGSVSTLKIQRTERGDSAVYLCASSLDSRAVKTQYFGPGTRLLVL.

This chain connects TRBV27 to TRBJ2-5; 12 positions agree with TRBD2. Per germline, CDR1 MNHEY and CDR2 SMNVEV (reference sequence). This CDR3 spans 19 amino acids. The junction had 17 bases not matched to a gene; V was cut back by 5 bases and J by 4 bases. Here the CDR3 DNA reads TGTGCCAGCAGTAGGCCCAGGGGACTAGCGGGCCCGGCGGGAGAGACCCAGTACTTC. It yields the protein CASSRPRGLAGPAGETQYF.

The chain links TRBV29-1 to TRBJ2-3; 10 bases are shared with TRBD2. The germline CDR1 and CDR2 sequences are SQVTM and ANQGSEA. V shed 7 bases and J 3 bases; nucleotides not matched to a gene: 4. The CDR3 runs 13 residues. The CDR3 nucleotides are TGCAGCGCGCTAGCGGGGGCAACAGATACGCAGTATTTT. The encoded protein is CSALAGATDTQYF.

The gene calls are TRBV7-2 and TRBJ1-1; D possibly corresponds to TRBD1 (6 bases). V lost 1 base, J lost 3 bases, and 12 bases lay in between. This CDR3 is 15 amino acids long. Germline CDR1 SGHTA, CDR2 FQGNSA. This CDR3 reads CASSLDGRGYTEAFF. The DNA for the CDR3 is TGTGCCAGCAGCTTAGATGGGAGGGGGTACACTGAAGCTTTCTTT.

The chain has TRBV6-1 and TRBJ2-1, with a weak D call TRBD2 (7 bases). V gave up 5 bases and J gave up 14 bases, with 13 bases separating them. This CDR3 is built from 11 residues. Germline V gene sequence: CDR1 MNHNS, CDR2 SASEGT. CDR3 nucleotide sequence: TGTGCCAGCAGTCGGGGGGCGTTCGAGTTCTTC. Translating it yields CASSRGAFEFF.

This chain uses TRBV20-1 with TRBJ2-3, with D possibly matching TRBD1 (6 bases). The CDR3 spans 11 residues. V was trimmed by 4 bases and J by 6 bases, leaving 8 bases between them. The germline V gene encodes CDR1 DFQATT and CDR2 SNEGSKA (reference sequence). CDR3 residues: CSAKRGDTQYF. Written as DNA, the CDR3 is TGCAGTGCTAAGAGGGGGGATACGCAGTATTTT.

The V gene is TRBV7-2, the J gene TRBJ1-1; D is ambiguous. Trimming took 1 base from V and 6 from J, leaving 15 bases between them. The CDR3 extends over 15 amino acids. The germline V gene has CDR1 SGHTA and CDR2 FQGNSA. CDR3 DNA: TGTGCCAGCAGCTTAGGGGGAGGGTTATACCCTGAAGCTTTCTTT. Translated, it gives CASSLGGGLYPEAFF.

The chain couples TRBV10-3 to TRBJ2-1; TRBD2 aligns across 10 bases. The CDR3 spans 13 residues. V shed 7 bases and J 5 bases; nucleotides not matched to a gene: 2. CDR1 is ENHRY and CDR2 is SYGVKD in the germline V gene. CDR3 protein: CAINSGGDNEQFF. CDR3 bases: TGTGCCATCAACAGCGGGGGGGACAATGAGCAGTTCTTC.

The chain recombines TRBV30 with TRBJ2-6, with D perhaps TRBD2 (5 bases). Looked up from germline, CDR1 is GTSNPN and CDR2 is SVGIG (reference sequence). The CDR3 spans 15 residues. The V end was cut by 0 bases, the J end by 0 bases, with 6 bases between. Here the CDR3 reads CAWSVGVSGANVLTF. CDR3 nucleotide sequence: TGTGCCTGGAGTGTGGGAGTCTCTGGGGCCAACGTCCTGACTTTC.

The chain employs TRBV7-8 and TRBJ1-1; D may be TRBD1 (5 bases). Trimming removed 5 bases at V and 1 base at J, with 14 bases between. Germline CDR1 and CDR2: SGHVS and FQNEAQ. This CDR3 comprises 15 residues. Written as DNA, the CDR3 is TGTGCCAGCAGCCTCGGACGGGGGAGGAACACTGAAGCTTTCTTT. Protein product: CASSLGRGRNTEAFF.

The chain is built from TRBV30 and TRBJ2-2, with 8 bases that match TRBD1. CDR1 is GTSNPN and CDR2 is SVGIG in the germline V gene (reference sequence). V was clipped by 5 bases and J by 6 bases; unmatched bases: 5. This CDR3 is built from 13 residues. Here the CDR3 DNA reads TGTGCCTGGGCCCGGACAGGGTCCGGGGAGCTGTTTTTT. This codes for CAWARTGSGELFF.